These T cell receptor beta chains were read from a single sample in a study of cytomegalovirus exposure and HLA in healthy donors. Here immunoSEQ multiplex PCR was the method, and the copy in TCRdb shows in-frame clones only, minus some. Of about 170,000 clones in the sample, more than 70% were seen once. Material for sequencing was PBMCs. These TCRs come from a woman in her fifties or sixties in good health and CMV-seropositive. The CDR3 runs from the conserved cysteine through the conserved F or W. The D gene is left open where the match is weak. Part of the rows lack a size; the others show once, few, many or a class for expanded clones.

d_gene: TRBD1; abundance: NA; v_gene: TRBV2; j_gene: TRBJ2-7; CDR3nt: TGTGCCAGCAGCCAGGACAAGGGGGCCGAGCAGTACTTC; CDR3aa: CASSQDKGAEQYF
d_gene: NA; abundance: NA; v_gene: TRBV5-1; j_gene: TRBJ2-3; CDR3nt: TGCGCCAGCAGACGGGACACAGATACGCAGTATTTT; CDR3aa: CASRRDTDTQYF
d_gene: NA; abundance: once; v_gene: TRBV29-1; j_gene: TRBJ1-2; CDR3nt: TGCAGCGTACAGAGGGTCCTGAATGGCTACACCTTC; CDR3aa: CSVQRVLNGYTF
d_gene: NA; abundance: NA; v_gene: TRBV29-1; j_gene: TRBJ2-1; CDR3nt: TGCAGCGTCCCGGCGGGGAGCTCCTACAATGAGCAGTTCTTC; CDR3aa: CSVPAGSSYNEQFF
d_gene: TRBD1; abundance: few; v_gene: TRBV4-2; j_gene: TRBJ2-7; CDR3nt: TGTGCCAGCAGCCCCCAGGCAGGGGGATACGAGCAGTACTTC; CDR3aa: CASSPQAGGYEQYF
d_gene: NA; abundance: once; v_gene: TRBV29-1; j_gene: TRBJ1-1; CDR3nt: TGCAGCGTTGCAGGCAGGTTGAACACTGAAGCTTTCTTT; CDR3aa: CSVAGRLNTEAFF
d_gene: NA; abundance: NA; v_gene: TRBV7-9; j_gene: TRBJ2-2; CDR3nt: TGTGCCAGCAGCCGTGGCAACACCGGGGAGCTGTTTTTT; CDR3aa: CASSRGNTGELFF
d_gene: NA; abundance: NA; v_gene: TRBV2; j_gene: TRBJ2-7; CDR3nt: TGTGCCAGCAGTGGCAGGAGGGGCCTATACTACGAGCAGTACTTC; CDR3aa: CASSGRRGLYYEQYF
d_gene: NA; abundance: NA; v_gene: TRBV30; j_gene: TRBJ1-2; CDR3nt: TGTGCCTGGAGTGTTGGGGGGAATCCTAACTATGGCTACACCTTC; CDR3aa: CAWSVGGNPNYGYTF
d_gene: TRBD1; abundance: NA; v_gene: TRBV28; j_gene: TRBJ1-5; CDR3nt: TGTGCCAGCAGGCTGACAGGGACTGGCAATCAGCCCCAGCATTTT; CDR3aa: CASRLTGTGNQPQHF
d_gene: TRBD1; abundance: NA; v_gene: TRBV15; j_gene: TRBJ1-5; CDR3nt: TGTGCCACCAGCAGAGAGGGACAGGGCTTGGGGGCCCAGCATTTT; CDR3aa: CATSREGQGLGAQHF
d_gene: NA; abundance: NA; v_gene: TRBV6-1; j_gene: TRBJ1-1; CDR3nt: TGTGCCAGCTCAATCGGTAACACTGAAGCTTTCTTT; CDR3aa: CASSIGNTEAFF
d_gene: NA; abundance: NA; v_gene: TRBV20-1; j_gene: TRBJ2-5; CDR3nt: TGCAGTGTAAGCAATCAAGAGACCCAGTACTTC; CDR3aa: CSVSNQETQYF
d_gene: NA; abundance: NA; v_gene: TRBV5-1; j_gene: TRBJ2-1; CDR3nt: TGCGCCAGCAGCTTAGACAGCCGGGTTATCGATGAGCAGTTCTTC; CDR3aa: CASSLDSRVIDEQFF